Listed below are T cell receptor beta chains from one sample, sequenced in a study of blood T cell repertoires in COVID-19. Assay used: immunoSEQ multiplex PCR; TCRdb lists only in-frame clones, some missing. The table records roughly 330,000 clones, more than 80% of them present only once. Sequenced material: peripheral blood. The receptors come from a man between 18 and 35 years old who had recovered from COVID-19. The CDR3 runs from the conserved cysteine through the conserved F or W. The D gene is left open where the match is weak. Clone size is stated in some rows and not others, as once, few, many or a class when expanded.

14	NA	TRBD1	TRBV27	TRBJ2-7	TGTGCCAGCAGTTTAAGACAGGGCGGCAACGAGCAGTACTTC	CASSLRQGGNEQYF
19	NA	TRBD2	TRBV2	TRBJ2-6	TGTGCCAGCTCATCGGGAGGAGCCGCCCTCATCTCTGGGGCCAACGTCCTGACTTTC	CASSSGGAALISGANVLTF
13	NA	TRBD1	TRBV13	TRBJ2-7	TGTGCCAGCGAGAGAGCCGGGACAGGGGAGCAGTACTTC	CASERAGTGEQYF
14	NA	NA	TRBV10-3	TRBJ1-2	TGTGCCATCAGTGAGTCGACAGTTAACTATGGCTACACCTTC	CAISESTVNYGYTF
16	once	NA	TRBV20-1	TRBJ2-1	TGCAGTGCTAGTGGAGAAATAGCGGAGCTTTACAATGAGCAGTTCTTC	CSASGEIAELYNEQFF
15	NA	TRBD1	TRBV27	TRBJ2-3	TGTGCCAGCAGTTTCCTTGGACAGGGCAGCGATACGCAGTATTTT	CASSFLGQGSDTQYF
15	NA	NA	TRBV6-1	TRBJ1-2	TGTGCCAGCAGTGAAATGGTTACAGCTAACTATGGCTACACCTTC	CASSEMVTANYGYTF
11	NA	NA	TRBV12-3/TRBV12-4	TRBJ1-2	TGTGCCAGCAGTTTCGGAGTTGGCTACACCTTC	CASSFGVGYTF
14	NA	TRBD1	TRBV10-3	TRBJ2-7	TGTGCCACCTTCCCCGGGACAGAAGCCTACGAGCAGTACTTC	CATFPGTEAYEQYF
15	NA	TRBD1	TRBV6-5	TRBJ2-2	TGTGCCCAAGGGCTTGAGACAGGGGGCGGCGGGGAGCTGTTTTTT	CAQGLETGGGGELFF
14	few	NA	TRBV4-1	TRBJ1-2	TGCGCCAGCAGCCCGCAAGGGAGTAACTATGGCTACACCTTC	CASSPQGSNYGYTF
18	NA	NA	TRBV21-1	TRBJ2-3	TGTGCCAGCAGCAAACGATCGTTTTGGTACAGGGACACAGATACGCAGTATTTT	CASSKRSFWYRDTDTQYF
13	NA	NA	TRBV21-1	TRBJ1-1	TGTGCCAGCAGCATCTGGGACAAAGGGGAAGCTTTCTTT	CASSIWDKGEAFF
17	NA	TRBD1	TRBV19	TRBJ1-5	TGTGCCAGTAGTATGGACAGGGGGTCATATAGCAATCAGCCCCAGCATTTT	CASSMDRGSYSNQPQHF
14	NA	TRBD1	TRBV18	TRBJ1-6	TGTGCCAGCTCACCGGACAGGGCGGATTCACCCCTCCACTTT	CASSPDRADSPLHF
15	NA	NA	TRBV9	TRBJ1-4	TGTGCCAGCAGCGTAGGTGGAGCAACTAATGAAAAACTGTTTTTT	CASSVGGATNEKLFF
13	NA	NA	TRBV9	TRBJ1-6	TGTGCCAGCTCGGGCTCCTATAATTCACCCCTCCACTTT	CASSGSYNSPLHF
17	NA	TRBD2	TRBV6-1	TRBJ2-3	TGTGCCAGCAGTGGCGGGACTAGCGGGAGTAAGACAGATACGCAGTATTTT	CASSGGTSGSKTDTQYF
13	NA	NA	TRBV15	TRBJ1-4	TGTGCCACCAGCGATAAAGGAGGGGAAAAACTGTTTTTT	CATSDKGGEKLFF
16	NA	TRBD2	TRBV11-2	TRBJ2-7	TGTGCCAGCAGCTTAGCTAAGGCTAGCGGGCCCTACGAGCAGTACTTC	CASSLAKASGPYEQYF
12	NA	TRBD1	TRBV11-3	TRBJ1-1	TGTGCCAGCAGCGCGGACAGGGAGGAAGCTTTCTTT	CASSADREEAFF
13	few	TRBD1	TRBV10-1	TRBJ1-1	TGCGCCAGCAGTGAGGACAGGGATACTGAAGCTTTCTTT	CASSEDRDTEAFF
15	NA	TRBD1	TRBV5-4	TRBJ1-1	TGTGCCAGCAGCTTGGCGACAGGGGTAGGGACTGAAGCTTTCTTT	CASSLATGVGTEAFF
16	NA	TRBD1	TRBV6-5	TRBJ2-3	TGTGCCAGCAGTTACCTCGGACAGGGGGAGACAGATACGCAGTATTTT	CASSYLGQGETDTQYF
14	NA	TRBD1	TRBV5-5	TRBJ2-3	TGTGCCAGCAGCAGGACAGGGGGCGAAGATACGCAGTATTTT	CASSRTGGEDTQYF
15	NA	NA	TRBV2	TRBJ2-6	TGTGCCAGCAGTGAACACGGGTCTGGGGCCAACGTCCTGACTTTC	CASSEHGSGANVLTF
15	NA	NA	TRBV6-6	TRBJ1-1	TGTGCCAGCAGTTACTCGGAGGAGGTCGGTACTGAAGCTTTCTTT	CASSYSEEVGTEAFF
15	NA	NA	TRBV2	TRBJ1-1	TGTGCCAGCAGTGAGGAGGGCATGACGAACACTGAAGCTTTCTTT	CASSEEGMTNTEAFF
13	once	NA	TRBV30	TRBJ1-2	TGTGCCTGGAGTCTCGAGCGGTTCTATGGCTACACCTTC	CAWSLERFYGYTF
12	NA	TRBD1	TRBV12-3/TRBV12-4	TRBJ1-2	TGTGCCAGCAGTTTCGCCGGGACAGATTACACCTTC	CASSFAGTDYTF
19	NA	NA	TRBV4-1	TRBJ1-6	TGCGCCAGCAGCCAAGTCCCGCCCAAGCAGGGGTTCAGAGGTTCACCCCTCCACTTT	CASSQVPPKQGFRGSPLHF
15	NA	TRBD2	TRBV6-5	TRBJ2-7	TGTGCCAGCAGTTTTAGCGGGGGGCCTTATTACGAGCAGTACTTC	CASSFSGGPYYEQYF
17	NA	NA	TRBV19	TRBJ1-4	TGTGCCAGTAGTATTAAGGGTTGGACTCATCCTAATGAAAAACTGTTTTTT	CASSIKGWTHPNEKLFF
14	NA	NA	TRBV10-3	TRBJ2-3	TGTGCCATCAGTGAGGAGCCCAGGGCGGATACGCAGTATTTT	CAISEEPRADTQYF